The rows below give T cell receptor beta chains drawn from one sample of a study of blood T cell repertoires in COVID-19. Sequencing used immunoSEQ multiplex PCR; TCRdb keeps in-frame clones, though not all of them. Among around 190,000 clones listed, 70% to 90% were seen once. Specimen: peripheral blood. The receptor source for this set is a man aged 50-60 years with COVID-19, enrolled during active disease. Both conserved end residues are part of each CDR3. D genes are given only for firm matches. Size is omitted from some rows. Given values are once, few, many or a class for expanded clones.

D gene,J gene,V gene,clone size,CDR3 DNA,CDR3 protein
TRBD1,TRBJ1-3,TRBV5-1,once,TGCGCCAGCAGCTTGGGGGACAGGGGGTTTGGAAACACCATATATTTT,CASSLGDRGFGNTIYF
NA,TRBJ2-3,TRBV2,NA,TGTGCCAGCAGTGTTCCCGCGGGCGGGCGCACAGATACGCAGTATTTT,CASSVPAGGRTDTQYF
NA,TRBJ1-3,TRBV20-1,few,TGCAGTGCCGCTACTGGAAACACCATATATTTT,CSAATGNTIYF
NA,TRBJ1-5,TRBV28,once,TGTGCCAGCAGTTTAGCCGGGGATAGAAGCAATCAGCCCCAGCATTTT,CASSLAGDRSNQPQHF
TRBD2,TRBJ2-7,TRBV7-6,NA,TGTGCCAGCAGCTTGGGGACTAGCGGTACCTACGAGCAGTACTTC,CASSLGTSGTYEQYF
NA,TRBJ2-3,TRBV10-3,NA,TGTGCCATCAGTGAGCCGCTAGTAGGAGATACGCAGTATTTT,CAISEPLVGDTQYF
TRBD2,TRBJ2-1,TRBV10-3,NA,TGTGCCATCAGCGGACTAGCTTTTGAGCAGTTCTTC,CAISGLAFEQFF
TRBD1,TRBJ1-1,TRBV5-1,NA,TGCGCCAGCAGCTTGGAGGGGGCGGTGGCTTTCTTT,CASSLEGAVAFF
NA,TRBJ1-5,TRBV28,NA,TGTGCCAGCAGTTCTCCACACCGGGACAAGTTTTATAGCAATCAGCCCCAGCATTTT,CASSSPHRDKFYSNQPQHF
TRBD1,TRBJ2-5,TRBV7-8,NA,TGTGCCAGCAGCCCAGGGGGGACAGGGATCCAAGAGACCCAGTACTTC,CASSPGGTGIQETQYF
NA,TRBJ2-3,TRBV10-3,once,TGTGCCACCGATGGGGGGGCGTCAATAGATACGCAGTATTTT,CATDGGASIDTQYF
NA,TRBJ1-5,TRBV27,NA,TGTGCCAGCAGTCCAGGCCATAGCAATCAGCCCCAGCATTTT,CASSPGHSNQPQHF
TRBD2,TRBJ2-1,TRBV7-3,once,TGTGCCAGCAGCCCCGGACTAGCGGGAGTAGGAGAGCAGTTCTTC,CASSPGLAGVGEQFF
NA,TRBJ2-7,TRBV21-1,NA,TGTGCCAGTACCGGGACAGGGGGCTACGAGCAGTACTTC,CASTGTGGYEQYF
NA,TRBJ1-6,TRBV19,few,TGTGCCAGTAGCTCCGAAGGCCCAAGGGGTTCACCCCTCCACTTT,CASSSEGPRGSPLHF
TRBD2,TRBJ2-5,TRBV9,NA,TGTGCCAGCAGCCCAGGCCTAGCGGACCAAGAGACCCAGTACTTC,CASSPGLADQETQYF
NA,TRBJ1-3,TRBV6-5,once,TGTGCCAGCAGTATCAGGGTGCGCTCTGGAAACACCATATATTTT,CASSIRVRSGNTIYF
NA,TRBJ1-3,TRBV9,NA,TGTGCCAGCAGCGGCCCTGAGGACACCATATATTTT,CASSGPEDTIYF
TRBD1,TRBJ2-3,TRBV7-9,NA,TGTGCCAGCGTCGGGACAGGAGATACGCAGTATTTT,CASVGTGDTQYF
TRBD1,TRBJ2-1,TRBV28,NA,TGTGCCAGCAGTCCCTGGGGGACAGGGGCCGGAGGTGTTAAGCAGTTCTTC,CASSPWGTGAGGVKQFF
NA,TRBJ2-1,TRBV7-9,many,TGTGCCAGCAGCCCCCACACCGGGACATCTAACAATGAGCAGTTCTTC,CASSPHTGTSNNEQFF
NA,TRBJ2-3,TRBV19,NA,TGTGCCAGTAGTATAGCTTCCACATCCGATACGCAGTATTTT,CASSIASTSDTQYF
NA,TRBJ1-1,TRBV7-3,NA,TGTGCCAGCAGCAACCAGGGCAACACTGAAGCTTTCTTT,CASSNQGNTEAFF
TRBD2,TRBJ2-2,TRBV28,NA,TGTGCCGGAAGGACTAGCGGGAGAGGGGCCACCGGGGAGCTGTTTTTT,CAGRTSGRGATGELFF
TRBD1,TRBJ1-5,TRBV19,NA,TGTGCCAGTAGTGTGGACAGGGGTAATCAGCCCCAGCATTTT,CASSVDRGNQPQHF
NA,TRBJ1-1,TRBV6-5,NA,TGTGCCAGCGGGCGGGACCCCTGGCAAGCTTTCTTT,CASGRDPWQAFF
TRBD2,TRBJ2-1,TRBV5-6,NA,TGTGCCAGCAGCTTGAGCGGGAGGGGGGAGCAGTTCTTC,CASSLSGRGEQFF
NA,TRBJ1-1,TRBV14,once,TGTGCCAGCAGCCACTGGGTAGCTGGCCGAGGGTACACTGAAGCTTTCTTT,CASSHWVAGRGYTEAFF
TRBD2,TRBJ2-5,TRBV7-6,NA,TGTGCCAGCAGCCTTCATGGGGGTAGCGGGACCCAAGAGACCCAGTACTTC,CASSLHGGSGTQETQYF
TRBD1,TRBJ2-3,TRBV3-1/TRBV3-2,NA,TGTGCCAGCAGCCAAGATGGACAGGGGGCTGGCACAGATACGCAGTATTTT,CASSQDGQGAGTDTQYF
TRBD2,TRBJ2-5,TRBV2,NA,TGTGCCAGCAGTGCCTCGTTAGCGGGAGGCCAAGAGACCCAGTACTTC,CASSASLAGGQETQYF
NA,TRBJ2-7,TRBV18,NA,TGTGCCAGCTCACCAAGCCACGGAGACTACGAGCAGTACTTC,CASSPSHGDYEQYF
NA,TRBJ2-3,TRBV12-3/TRBV12-4,NA,TGTGCCAGCAGCAAGACAGGAGGCGGAACGCAGTATTTT,CASSKTGGGTQYF
TRBD1,TRBJ1-1,TRBV29-1,few,TGCAGCATATCAGACAGGGGGATCGGCACTGAAGCTTTCTTT,CSISDRGIGTEAFF
NA,TRBJ2-4,TRBV6-5,NA,TGTGCCAGCAGTCAGACAGTTCTTGCCAAAAACATTCAGTACTTC,CASSQTVLAKNIQYF
NA,TRBJ2-7,TRBV10-2,NA,TGCGCCGCCCACGCGGTGGGGGAGGCCACCTACGAGCAGTACTTC,CAAHAVGEATYEQYF
TRBD2,TRBJ2-2,TRBV19,few,TGTGCCAGTAGTATCTCAACTAGCGGGGGGACCGGGGAGCTGTTTTTT,CASSISTSGGTGELFF
NA,TRBJ2-1,TRBV5-8,NA,TGTGCCAGCAGCTTGGGGCTCATCAACGATGAGCAGTTCTTC,CASSLGLINDEQFF
TRBD1,TRBJ2-7,TRBV7-9,few,TGTGCCAGCAGCCCCCGCCCCCGGGACAGCCGCTCCTACGAGCAGTACTTC,CASSPRPRDSRSYEQYF
NA,TRBJ2-1,TRBV9,NA,TGTGCCAGCAGCGCCTATCATGAGCAGTTCTTC,CASSAYHEQFF
NA,TRBJ2-1,TRBV27,once,TGTGCCAGCAGTTTCGGGGGGCTCAATGAGCAGTTCTTC,CASSFGGLNEQFF
NA,TRBJ2-7,TRBV5-4,once,TGTGCCAGCAGCCCCTACTCCTACGAGCAGTACTTC,CASSPYSYEQYF
TRBD1,TRBJ2-7,TRBV7-3,NA,TGTGCCAGCAGCCCCGGACAGGCTTCCTACGAGCAGTACTTC,CASSPGQASYEQYF
TRBD2,TRBJ2-5,TRBV9,NA,TGTGCCAGCAGCGATCCCGCGAGGGGGACTAGCGGGAGTTCGGAGACCCAGTACTTC,CASSDPARGTSGSSETQYF
NA,TRBJ1-1,TRBV3-1/TRBV3-2,NA,TGTGCCAGCAGTCCCCGAGAGGGAGGGATGAACACTGAAGCTTTCTTT,CASSPREGGMNTEAFF
NA,TRBJ1-2,TRBV4-2,NA,TGTGCCAGCAGCCCCGGCCCCACAGGGACCAACTATGGCTACACCTTC,CASSPGPTGTNYGYTF
NA,TRBJ2-1,TRBV7-9,NA,TGTGCCAGCAGCTCGAAGGGGCTTGCCAATGAGCAGTTCTTC,CASSSKGLANEQFF
TRBD2,TRBJ2-7,TRBV6-2/TRBV6-3,NA,TGTGCCAGCAGTTTTTACCCCCCTGGACTAGCGAACGAGCAGTACTTC,CASSFYPPGLANEQYF
TRBD1,TRBJ1-5,TRBV28,NA,TGTGCCAGCAGCCTGGCAGGGGGAGTCAATCAGCCCCAGCATTTT,CASSLAGGVNQPQHF
NA,TRBJ1-1,TRBV5-4,once,TGTGCCAGCAGCTTGGCCAGCGGCAGTGTCACTGAAGCTTTCTTT,CASSLASGSVTEAFF
NA,TRBJ2-7,TRBV10-1,NA,TGCGCCAGCAGTGCCGGCGGGACCTCCTACGAGCAGTACTTC,CASSAGGTSYEQYF
TRBD2,TRBJ2-3,TRBV7-6,NA,TGTGCCAGCAGCTTAGGCGGGGGGGCAGCAGATACGCAGTATTTT,CASSLGGGAADTQYF
TRBD2,TRBJ2-7,TRBV28,NA,TGTGCCAGCAGCACCCCCGGGACTAGGATATACTTC,CASSTPGTRIYF
NA,TRBJ1-1,TRBV2,NA,TGTGCCAGCAGTGAACGGGAAACTGGTGAAGCTTTCTTT,CASSERETGEAFF
NA,TRBJ2-7,TRBV6-2/TRBV6-3,NA,TGTGCCAGCAGTTACGTCGGGGTCGAGCAGTACTTC,CASSYVGVEQYF
TRBD1,TRBJ1-4,TRBV19,NA,TGTGCCAGTAGTAACCCTGGGACAGGATTAAATGAAAAACTGTTTTTT,CASSNPGTGLNEKLFF
TRBD1,TRBJ1-6,TRBV28,NA,TGTGCCAGCAGCCCTATCCCGGCAGGGGGGAATTCACCCCTCCACTTT,CASSPIPAGGNSPLHF
TRBD1,TRBJ2-7,TRBV11-1,NA,TGTGCCAGCAGCTTGGAGCGGACAGGATCCGAGCAGTACTTC,CASSLERTGSEQYF
NA,TRBJ1-2,TRBV5-8,once,TGTGCCAGCAGCTTCGGGCAGGGCTTTGGCTACACCTTC,CASSFGQGFGYTF